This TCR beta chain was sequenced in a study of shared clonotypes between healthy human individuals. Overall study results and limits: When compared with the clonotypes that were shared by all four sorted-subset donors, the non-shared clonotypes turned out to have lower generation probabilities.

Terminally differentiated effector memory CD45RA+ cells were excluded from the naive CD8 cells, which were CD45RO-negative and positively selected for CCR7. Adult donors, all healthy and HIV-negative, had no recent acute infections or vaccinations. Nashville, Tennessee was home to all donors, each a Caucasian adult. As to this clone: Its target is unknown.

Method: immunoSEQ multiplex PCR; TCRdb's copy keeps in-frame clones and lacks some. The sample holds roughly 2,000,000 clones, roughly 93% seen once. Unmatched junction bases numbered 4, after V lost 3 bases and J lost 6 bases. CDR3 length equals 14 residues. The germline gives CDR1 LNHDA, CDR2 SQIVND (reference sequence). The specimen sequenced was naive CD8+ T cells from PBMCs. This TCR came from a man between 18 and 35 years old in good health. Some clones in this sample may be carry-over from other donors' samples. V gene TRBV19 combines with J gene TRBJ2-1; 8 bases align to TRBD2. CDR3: CASSIGTSPNEQFF. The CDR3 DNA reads TGTGCCAGTAGTATTGGGACTAGTCCCAATGAGCAGTTCTTC.